This T cell receptor beta chain was recovered during a study of monozygotic twins with inflammatory bowel disease. The CDR3 is 15 residues long. Per TCR library, about 3,300 ng of total RNA was used. TCRdb reprocessed the 5' RACE reads, with one entry per CDR3 protein and no DNA. Recorded for this sample: just over 300,000 distinct CDR3 sequences. Sequenced sample: blood. The receptor's source is a human donor with ulcerative colitis or Crohn's disease, or a healthy co-twin of an affected twin (not recorded which). The chain joins TRBV12-3 or TRBV12-4 to TRBJ2-1. This CDR3 reads CASSTDAGSYNEQFF.